The following is a T cell receptor beta chain sequence with its context. Antigen specificity is unknown. The cDNA had a unique molecular identifier and a template-switch universal primer site. MiXCR was run by TCRdb on the 5' RACE reads, yielding one entry per CDR3 protein. The table records hundreds of thousands of distinct CDR3 sequences, 9% to 15% of them present only once. The data were taken from a study of identical twins. CDR3 length: 13 residues. Germline assignment: CDR1 DFQATT and CDR2 SNEGSKA (reference sequence). V shed 3 bases and J 3 bases; nucleotides not matched to a gene: 1. Findings of the study overall: The more abundant beta clonotypes in cord blood had fewer insertions, and memory repertoires did not show this.

The sample also formed part of further work on yellow fever vaccine responses in identical twins.

This sequence joins TRBV20-1 and TRBJ2-2; 7 nucleotides agree with TRBD1. The sequenced sample consisted of PBMCs. The receptor comes from a woman aged 18 to 35 in good health. The CDR3 loop reads CSARDRYTGELFF. The CDR3 nucleotides are TGCAGTGCTAGGGACAGGTACACCGGGGAGCTGTTTTTT.